One T cell receptor beta chain is described in this entry. The antigen is undetermined. V was trimmed by 0 bases and J by 3 bases, leaving 18 bases between them. CDR1 SGDLS and CDR2 YYNGEE come from the germline V gene. The CDR3 extends over 17 amino acids. The TCR beta CDR3 regions underwent amplification using RNA transcripts as the source. The HTBI primer set drove a first-round RT-PCR of the TCR CDR3. Each CDR3 protein gets one entry after TCRdb re-called the multiplex PCR reads with MiXCR. The table has approximately 400,000 distinct CDR3 sequences, around an eighth seen once; the top ten hold less than 25%. The data belong to a study of T cells in Graves' hyperthyroidism and ophthalmopathy. Study-level results: A model of 13 V-J pairs discriminated ophthalmopathy from stable hyperthyroidism.

The chain carries TRBV9 and TRBJ1-2; D is unresolved. The source is a man younger than 40 with Graves' hyperthyroidism that later progressed to Graves' ophthalmopathy. Sequences were obtained from blood. The CDR3 DNA follows: TGTGCCAGCAGCGTAGGATCTAGGGCCCCTGGGGACTATGGCTACACCTTC. This encodes CASSVGSRAPGDYGYTF.